The 6 T cell receptor beta chains given below trace back to one sample, sequenced in a study of Tregs in tolerant kidney transplant recipients. The assay was immunoSEQ multiplex PCR, and TCRdb's table has in-frame clones only and misses some. Among about 240,000 clones listed, about 86% were seen once. The sample was CD4+ T cells from blood. Source of these receptors: a human donor in good health.

This sequence joins TRBV13 and TRBJ2-1; 10 bases are a match to TRBD1. The CDR3 spans 15 residues. V shed 5 bases and J 2 bases; nucleotides not matched to a gene: 3. Germline CDR1 reads PRHDT; CDR2 reads FYEKMQ (reference sequence). The CDR3 coding sequence is TGTGCCAGCAGCCCGGACAGGGGGGCCTACAATGAGCAGTTCTTC. Its translation: CASSPDRGAYNEQFF.

The chain has TRBV5-1 and TRBJ2-7; a weak D match, TRBD1 (5 bases). Between the trimmed V and J ends, which lost 4 bases and 0 bases, there was a span of 20 bases. Germline CDR1 reads SGHRS; CDR2 reads YFSETQ. The CDR3 runs 17 residues. The CDR3 sequence is CASSLWTSRVNSYEQYF. The CDR3 nucleotides are TGCGCCAGCAGCCTTTGGACGAGCAGGGTGAACTCCTACGAGCAGTACTTC.

The chain employs TRBV11-2 and TRBJ2-7; D tentatively reads TRBD1 or TRBD2 (5 bases each). This CDR3 spans 17 amino acids. Germline assignment: CDR1 SGHAT and CDR2 FQNNGV. Trimming took off 5 bases at V and 0 bases at J, with 20 bases between the two ends. CDR3 in amino acids: CASSPPPGRRTSYEQYF. CDR3 coding DNA: TGTGCCAGCAGCCCGCCCCCGGGACGCCGTACCTCCTACGAGCAGTACTTC.

This chain uses TRBV5-6 with TRBJ2-6, with 7 bases fitting TRBD1. V dropped 0 bases and J dropped 8; count of bases not matched to a gene: 11. From germline, CDR1 is SGHDT and CDR2 YYEEEE. The CDR3 runs to 17 residues. The CDR3 sequence: CASSLDRGSPWPNVLTF. DNA of the CDR3: TGTGCCAGCAGCTTGGACAGGGGATCCCCCTGGCCCAACGTCCTGACTTTC.

The V gene is TRBV7-6, the J gene TRBJ1-4, with D unclear. The CDR3 loop spans 12 amino acids. Germline lookup yields CDR1 SGHVS and CDR2 FNYEAQ. The V end was cut by 5 bases, the J end by 11 bases, with 12 bases between. The CDR3 bases are TGTGCCAGCAGCCGCCCGGGGAGCAAACTGTTTTTT. Amino acids: CASSRPGSKLFF.

The rearrangement uses TRBV7-2 and TRBJ1-2, with TRBD1 identical over 7 bases. The J segment lost 4 bases and the V segment lost 2 bases, leaving 7 bases of the junction unmatched. CDR3 length equals 15 residues. CDR1 SGHTA and CDR2 FQGNSA come from the germline V gene. The CDR3 nucleotides are TGTGCCAGCAGCTTACCGTGGGACAGTGGCTATGGCTACACCTTC. Protein: CASSLPWDSGYGYTF.